These 20 T cell receptor beta chains were all obtained from the same sample, sequenced in a study of CD8 T cells in ankylosing spondylitis. The study, taken as a whole, reports: For ankylosing spondylitis blood, a TCR beta motif of about 8 highly homologous variants appeared characteristic.

TCRdb independently ran MiXCR on the 5' RACE reads; one entry per CDR3 protein. The data contain 750,000 to 850,000 distinct CDR3 sequences, 12% of them seen just once; the ten biggest clones take up about 0.5%. These receptors' antigens are unknown. Sequenced material: blood, either unsorted or a sorted T cell fraction (not recorded which). The receptor set was obtained from a male donor with ankylosing spondylitis.

Only a few counts were recorded for this clonotype. The rearrangement joins TRBV20-1 to TRBJ2-1; D gene unclear. The V end lost 3 bases, the J end lost 4 bases, and 13 bases lay between the germline ends. Germline V lookup: CDR1 DFQATT, CDR2 SNEGSKA (reference sequence). The CDR3 loop spans 14 amino acids. In DNA, the CDR3 is TGCAGTGCTAGTGGTTCATTTAATTACAATGAGCAGTTCTTC. Its translation: CSASGSFNYNEQFF.

CDR3 sequence (DNA): TGTGCCAGCAGTTACGTAACCGGGACACAAGAGCAGTTCTTC. As protein: CASSYVTGTQEQFF. The V call is TRBV6-5, the J call TRBJ2-1, with a tentative D call TRBD1 (6 bases). The CDR3 has 14 residues. Germline V CDR1 and CDR2: MNHEY, SVGAGI. The V and J ends lost 2 bases and 10 bases respectively, with 15 bases between them.

This clonotype was seen at least ten times. V usage is TRBV5-1 and J usage is TRBJ2-1; D perhaps matches TRBD1 (6 bases). V lost 4 bases to trimming and J lost 2 bases, with 10 bases between them. The CDR3 totals 14 residues. The germline V gene has CDR1 SGHRS and CDR2 YFSETQ. Written as DNA, the CDR3 is TGCGCCAGCAGCCCCGGGACAACCTACAATGAGCAGTTCTTC. It encodes CASSPGTTYNEQFF.

The chain is built from TRBV6-2 or TRBV6-3 and TRBJ2-7, with TRBD2 matching over 9 bases. The ends lost 8 bases at V and 0 bases at J; junction bases unmatched: 2. The length of the CDR3 is 13 residues. CDR1 is MNHEY and CDR2 is SVGEGT in the germline V gene. CDR3 bases: TGTGCCAGCGCTAGCGGGACCTCCTACGAGCAGTACTTC. The encoded protein is CASASGTSYEQYF.

The rearrangement joins TRBV6-2 or TRBV6-3 to TRBJ2-5; no reliable D call. V shed 9 bases and J shed 1 base, with 3 bases lying between them. This CDR3 has 10 amino acids. The V gene's germline CDR1 is MNHEY and CDR2 SVGEGT. CDR3: CARPQETQYF. As DNA, the CDR3 is TGTGCCAGACCCCAAGAGACCCAGTACTTC.

This clonotype was seen many times. This chain joins TRBV12-3 or TRBV12-4 and TRBJ1-6; D remains ambiguous. V lost 6 bases and J lost 11, with 14 bases in between. The CDR3 has 13 residues. The CDR3 DNA follows: TGTGCCAGCAGGCTTGAGAACCCGGCACCCCTCCACTTT. Its translation: CASRLENPAPLHF.

CDR3 coding DNA: TGCGCCAGCAGCTTGGGCGGCAGGGGCTCGGCCGGGGAGCTGTTTTTT. This encodes CASSLGGRGSAGELFF. The chain employs TRBV5-1 and TRBJ2-2, with D possibly matching TRBD1 (6 bases). V was pared by 0 bases and J by 6 bases, with 15 bases between. In germline, CDR1 is SGHRS, CDR2 YFSETQ. This CDR3 is 16 amino acids long.

This clonotype was seen ten or more times. V and J are TRBV25-1 and TRBJ1-4; D not resolved. There are 12 residues in the CDR3. V was trimmed by 3 bases and J by 5 bases, leaving 4 bases between them. Germline assignment: CDR1 MGHDK and CDR2 SYGVNS. The DNA of the CDR3 is TGTGCCAGCAGTGAGGGGAATGAAAAACTGTTTTTT. It translates to CASSEGNEKLFF. Variable domain in full (rest from reference TRBV25-1 and TRBJ1-4): EADIYQTPRYLVIGTGKKITLECSQTMGHDKMYWYQQDPGMELHLIHYSYGVNSTEKGDLSSESTVSRIRTEHFPLTLESARPSHTSQYLCASSEGNEKLFFGSGTQLSVL.

The V and J genes are TRBV19 and TRBJ1-1; D gene ambiguous. Germline V lookup: CDR1 LNHDA, CDR2 SQIVND (reference sequence). The CDR3 runs 13 residues. V dropped 7 bases and J dropped 0 bases, with 9 bases sitting between them. The CDR3 bases are TGTGCCAGTAATAGAGATATGAACACTGAAGCTTTCTTT. Its protein is CASNRDMNTEAFF.

This clonotype appeared a few times. J is TRBJ2-3 and V is TRBV20-1; D could derive from TRBD1 or TRBD2 (5 bases each). This CDR3 is built from 15 residues. Per germline, CDR1 DFQATT and CDR2 SNEGSKA (reference sequence). Trimming pared 0 bases from V and 0 bases from J, leaving 10 bases between. CDR3 amino acids: CSARDFEGSTDTQYF. CDR3 in DNA: TGCAGTGCTAGAGATTTTGAGGGGAGCACAGATACGCAGTATTTT.

In its sample, this clonotype was seen a few times. The V and J genes are TRBV7-8 and TRBJ2-1; TRBD2 matches 9 bases. The CDR3 has 17 amino acids. V was pared by 1 base and J by 9 bases, with 13 bases of the junction left unmatched. Germline CDR1 reads SGHVS; CDR2 reads FQNEAQ. Here the CDR3 DNA reads TGTGCCAGCAGCTTAGAATCGGTAGCGGGGGCTCTGGCTGAGCAGTTCTTC. Translated: CASSLESVAGALAEQFF.

The rearrangement links TRBV20-1 to TRBJ2-5, with D unresolved. Germline CDR1 is DFQATT and CDR2 is SNEGSKA (reference sequence). V was shortened by 3 bases and J by 2 bases, with 7 bases between the two germline ends. The CDR3 loop spans 12 amino acids. For the CDR3, the DNA is TGCAGTGCTAGGCAGATACAAGAGACCCAGTACTTC. Translating gives CSARQIQETQYF.

The genes are TRBV6-1 and TRBJ2-1, with 16 bases identical to TRBD2. The length of the CDR3 is 19 residues. Germline V CDR1 and CDR2: MNHNS, SASEGT. Trimming at V came to 7 bases and at J to 2 bases, leaving 11 bases not matched to a gene. CDR3 coding DNA: TGTGCCAGCAACCACCCGGGACTAGCGGGAGGGTGCCCCTACAATGAGCAGTTCTTC. Encoded protein: CASNHPGLAGGCPYNEQFF.

The V call is TRBV4-1, the J call TRBJ1-5; a possible D gene is TRBD1 (6 bases). Trimming removed 1 base from V and 3 bases from J, with 13 bases in between. Germline CDR1 reads MGHRA; CDR2 reads YSYEKL. The CDR3 extends over 16 amino acids. As DNA, the CDR3 is TGCGCCAGCAGCCAAGTCCCCGGGGGCCTCAATCAGCCCCAGCATTTT. It codes for CASSQVPGGLNQPQHF.

This clonotype has ten or more counts. V is TRBV5-1 and J is TRBJ2-7; the D gene could be TRBD1 or TRBD2 (5 bases each). CDR1 SGHRS and CDR2 YFSETQ come from the germline V gene. The V and J ends lost 0 bases and 2 bases respectively, with 9 bases between them. This CDR3 is built from 14 residues. Here the CDR3 DNA reads TGCGCCAGCAGCTTGGGGGGGTTTCCCTACGAGCAGTACTTC. This encodes CASSLGGFPYEQYF. The full variable domain, with the rest looked up from reference TRBV5-1 and TRBJ2-7, is KAGVTQTPRYLIKTRGQQVTLSCSPISGHRSVSWYQQTPGQGLQFLFEYFSETQRNKGNFPGRFSGRQFSNSRSEMNVSTLELGDSALYLCASSLGGFPYEQYFGPGTRLTVT.

CDR3 protein: CASSPSVGEVGYTF. CDR3 coding DNA: TGTGCCAGCAGCCCCAGTGTAGGGGAGGTAGGCTACACCTTC. The rearrangement joins TRBV7-2 to TRBJ1-2; tentatively, D is TRBD1 (5 bases). With 5 bases removed from V and 8 bases from J, the gap between germline ends came to 18 bases. CDR1 and CDR2 (germline): SGHTA, FQGNSA. This CDR3 is built from 14 residues.

Only a few counts were recorded for this clonotype. This chain joins TRBV20-1 and TRBJ1-1; the D gene is possibly TRBD1 (5 bases). V lost 0 bases and J 7 bases, leaving 18 bases between the germline ends. The CDR3 consists of 15 residues. CDR1 and CDR2 from the germline V gene are DFQATT and SNEGSKA (reference sequence). Here the CDR3 reads CSARDQVRGHLEAFF. The CDR3 DNA follows: TGCAGTGCTAGAGATCAGGTCCGAGGACATCTTGAAGCTTTCTTT.

The CDR3 here is CASSLMDYNEKLFF. CDR3 nucleotide sequence: TGTGCCAGCAGTTTAATGGACTACAATGAAAAACTGTTTTTT. J is TRBJ1-4 and V is TRBV12-3 or TRBV12-4; no firm D call. Trimming stripped 2 bases from V and 5 bases from J, with 9 bases between. The CDR3 has 14 residues.

This clonotype was counted only a few times. The rearrangement links TRBV20-1 to TRBJ1-5; the D gene is possibly TRBD1 (5 bases). V was pared by 1 base and J by 3 bases, with 16 bases between. Germline assignment: CDR1 DFQATT and CDR2 SNEGSKA (reference sequence). This CDR3 has 16 residues. CDR3 loop: CSARVPGAAPNQPQHF. DNA for the CDR3: TGCAGTGCTAGAGTTCCCGGGGCTGCCCCCAATCAGCCCCAGCATTTT.

The chain uses TRBV4-3 and TRBJ1-2; a possible D gene is TRBD1 (6 bases). There are 13 residues in the CDR3. The V gene lost 2 bases and the J gene lost 5 bases, with 9 bases spanning the gap. Germline-derived CDR1 and CDR2 are LGHNA and YSLEER. CDR3 in amino acids: CASSQLQGYGYTF. Written as DNA, the CDR3 is TGCGCCAGCAGCCAATTACAGGGTTATGGCTACACCTTC.